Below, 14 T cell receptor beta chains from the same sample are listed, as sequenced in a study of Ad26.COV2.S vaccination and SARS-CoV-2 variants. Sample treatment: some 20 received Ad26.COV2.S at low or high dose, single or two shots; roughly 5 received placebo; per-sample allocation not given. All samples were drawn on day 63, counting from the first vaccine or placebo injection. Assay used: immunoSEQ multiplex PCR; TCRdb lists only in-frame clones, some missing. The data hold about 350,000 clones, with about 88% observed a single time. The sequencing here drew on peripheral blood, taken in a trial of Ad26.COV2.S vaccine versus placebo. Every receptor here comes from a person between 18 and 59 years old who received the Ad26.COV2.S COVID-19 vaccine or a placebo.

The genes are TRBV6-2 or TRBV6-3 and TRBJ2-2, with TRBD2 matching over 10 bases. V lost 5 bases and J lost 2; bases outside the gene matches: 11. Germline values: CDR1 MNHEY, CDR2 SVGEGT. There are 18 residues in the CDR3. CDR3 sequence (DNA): TGTGCCAGCAGTCGGGGGCCTAGCGGGGGTTTTAACACCGGGGAGCTGTTTTTT. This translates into CASSRGPSGGFNTGELFF.

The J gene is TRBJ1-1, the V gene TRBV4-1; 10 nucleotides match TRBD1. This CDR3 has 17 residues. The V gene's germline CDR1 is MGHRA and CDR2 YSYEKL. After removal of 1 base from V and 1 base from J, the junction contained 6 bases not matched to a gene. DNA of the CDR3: TGCGCCAGCAGCCAAGGTTCGACAGGGGGCGAGAACACTGAAGCTTTCTTT. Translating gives CASSQGSTGGENTEAFF.

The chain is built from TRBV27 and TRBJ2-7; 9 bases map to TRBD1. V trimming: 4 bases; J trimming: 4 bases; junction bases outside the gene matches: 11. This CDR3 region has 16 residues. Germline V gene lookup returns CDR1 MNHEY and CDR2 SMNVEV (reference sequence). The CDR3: CASSWDRDGNTYEQYF. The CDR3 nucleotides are TGTGCCAGCAGTTGGGACAGGGATGGGAACACTTACGAGCAGTACTTC.

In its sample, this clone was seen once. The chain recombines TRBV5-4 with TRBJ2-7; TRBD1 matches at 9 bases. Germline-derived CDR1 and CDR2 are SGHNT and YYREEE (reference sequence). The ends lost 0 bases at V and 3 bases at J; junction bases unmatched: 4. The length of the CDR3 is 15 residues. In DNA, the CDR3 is TGTGCCAGCAGCTTGGGACAGGGGGGATTCTACGAGCAGTACTTC. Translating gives CASSLGQGGFYEQYF.

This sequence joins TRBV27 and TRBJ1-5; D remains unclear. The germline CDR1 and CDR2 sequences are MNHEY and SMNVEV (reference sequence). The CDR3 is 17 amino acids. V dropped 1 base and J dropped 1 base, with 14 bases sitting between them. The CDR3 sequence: CASSLFSGDVSNQPQHF. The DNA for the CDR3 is TGTGCCAGCAGTTTATTTTCTGGGGATGTAAGCAATCAGCCCCAGCATTTT.

The CDR3 DNA sequence: TGTGCCAGCAGTTTACGGTGGCAGAACTATGGCTACACCTTC. Residues: CASSLRWQNYGYTF. This sequence joins TRBV27 and TRBJ1-2; D call uncertain. Trimming took 2 bases from V and 2 from J, leaving 9 bases between them. This CDR3 region has 14 residues. From germline, CDR1 is MNHEY and CDR2 SMNVEV (reference sequence).

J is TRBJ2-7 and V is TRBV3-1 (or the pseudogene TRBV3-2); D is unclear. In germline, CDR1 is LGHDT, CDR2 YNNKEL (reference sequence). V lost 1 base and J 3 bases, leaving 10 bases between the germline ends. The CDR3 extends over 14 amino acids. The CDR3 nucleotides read TGTGCCAGCAGCCAAGCTTGGGCAGACTACGAGCAGTACTTC. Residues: CASSQAWADYEQYF.

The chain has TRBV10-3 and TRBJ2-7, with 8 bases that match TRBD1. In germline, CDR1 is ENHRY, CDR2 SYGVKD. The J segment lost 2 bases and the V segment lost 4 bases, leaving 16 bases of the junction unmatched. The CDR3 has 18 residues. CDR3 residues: CAISGGQASPNGAYEQYF. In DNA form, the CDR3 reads TGTGCCATCAGTGGGGGACAGGCAAGCCCGAACGGGGCCTACGAGCAGTACTTC.

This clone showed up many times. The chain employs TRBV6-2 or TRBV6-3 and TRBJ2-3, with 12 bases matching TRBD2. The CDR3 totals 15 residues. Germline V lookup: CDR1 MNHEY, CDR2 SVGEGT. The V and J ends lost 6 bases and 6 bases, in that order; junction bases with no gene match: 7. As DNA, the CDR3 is TGTGCCAGCAGCCAAGGACTAGCGGGGTTGGATACGCAGTATTTT. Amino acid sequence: CASSQGLAGLDTQYF.

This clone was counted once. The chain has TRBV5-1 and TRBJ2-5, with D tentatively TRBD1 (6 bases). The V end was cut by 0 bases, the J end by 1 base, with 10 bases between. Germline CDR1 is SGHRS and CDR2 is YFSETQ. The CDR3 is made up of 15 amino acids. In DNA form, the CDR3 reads TGCGCCAGCAGCTTGGGGCAGGGGCTCCAAGAGACCCAGTACTTC. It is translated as CASSLGQGLQETQYF.

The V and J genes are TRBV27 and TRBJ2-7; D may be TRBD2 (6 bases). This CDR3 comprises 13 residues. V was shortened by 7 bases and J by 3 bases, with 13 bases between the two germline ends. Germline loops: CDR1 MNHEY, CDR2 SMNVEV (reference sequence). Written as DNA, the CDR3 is TGTGCCAGCAACGGGGGAGAGAGCTACGAGCAGTACTTC. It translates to CASNGGESYEQYF.

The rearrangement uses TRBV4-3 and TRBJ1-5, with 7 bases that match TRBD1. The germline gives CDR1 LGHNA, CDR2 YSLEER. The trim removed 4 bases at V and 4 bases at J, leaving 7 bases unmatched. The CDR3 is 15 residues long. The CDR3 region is CASSLGTAQNQPQHF. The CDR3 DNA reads TGCGCCAGCAGCCTCGGGACAGCACAAAATCAGCCCCAGCATTTT.

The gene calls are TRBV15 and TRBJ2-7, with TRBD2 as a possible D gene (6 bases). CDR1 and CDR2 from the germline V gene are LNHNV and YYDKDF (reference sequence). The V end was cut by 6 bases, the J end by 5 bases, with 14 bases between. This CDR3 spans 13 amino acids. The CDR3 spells CATRGEVTDEQYF. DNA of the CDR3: TGTGCCACCAGGGGGGAGGTGACGGACGAGCAGTACTTC.

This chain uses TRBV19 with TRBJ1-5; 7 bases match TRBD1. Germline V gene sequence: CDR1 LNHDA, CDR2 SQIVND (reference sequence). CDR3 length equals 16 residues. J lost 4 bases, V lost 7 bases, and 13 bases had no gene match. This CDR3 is CASKGTELPANQPQHF. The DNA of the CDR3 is TGTGCCAGTAAAGGGACAGAGCTGCCCGCTAATCAGCCCCAGCATTTT.